What follows is one T cell receptor beta chain and its context. The sample is drawn from a study of blood T cell repertoires in COVID-19. Across the study: The study drew acute and convalescent COVID-19 samples from the United States, Italy and Spain. Sample material is recorded as cDNA or gDNA derived from T cells, B-cell-depleted T cells, or PBMCs.

The V gene's germline CDR1 is SGHTA and CDR2 FQGNSA. This CDR3 comprises 18 residues. The V segment lost 1 base and the J segment 0 bases; nucleotides outside the gene matches: 4. The table came from immunoSEQ multiplex PCR; TCRdb's copy has only in-frame clones and leaves some out. This table has about 220,000 clones, around 80% appearing once. The chain uses TRBV7-2 and TRBJ2-6, with 9 nucleotides matching TRBD1. Specimen: peripheral blood. The TCR originated in a human donor in a cohort sampled during active COVID-19. In nucleotides, the CDR3 is TGTGCCAGCAGCTTAGGAGACAGGGGGGTCTCTGGGGCCAACGTCCTGACTTTC. Its translation is CASSLGDRGVSGANVLTF.